Presented here are 17 T cell receptor beta chains from one specimen sequenced in a study of T cells in Graves' hyperthyroidism and ophthalmopathy. RNA transcripts were the template for amplifying TCR beta CDR3 regions. A set of HTBI primers served as the primers for a first-round RT-PCR of the TCR CDR3. In TCRdb, the multiplex PCR reads were re-called with MiXCR into one record per CDR3 protein. Of about 840,000 distinct CDR3 sequences in the sample, 35% to 40% are singletons; the top ten hold 7.5% to 9.5%. The specimen was blood. The receptor source for this set is a man between 18 and 35 years old with Graves' hyperthyroidism.

This clonotype was seen a few times. This rearrangement joins TRBV12-3 or TRBV12-4 to TRBJ2-5; D unresolved. This CDR3 is built from 12 residues. V lost 6 bases to trimming and J lost 5 bases, with 10 bases between them. The CDR3 spells CASSPRWETQYF. The CDR3 nucleotides read TGTGCCAGCAGCCCGAGATGGGAGACCCAGTACTTC.

This clonotype occurred a few times. The chain combines TRBV5-6 with TRBJ1-4; D perhaps matches TRBD1 (5 bases). The germline V and J ends were trimmed by 4 bases and 6 bases, with 13 bases remaining between them. The CDR3 loop spans 14 amino acids. In germline, CDR1 is SGHDT, CDR2 YYEEEE. The CDR3 DNA reads as TGTGCCAGCAGCCGGGGGAGGGTCCATGAAAAACTGTTTTTT. Encoded protein: CASSRGRVHEKLFF.

The chain joins TRBV4-1 to TRBJ2-7, with TRBD1 identical over 8 bases. The CDR3 consists of 14 residues. V trimming: 4 bases; J trimming: 3 bases; junction bases outside the gene matches: 5. The germline CDR1 and CDR2 sequences are MGHRA and YSYEKL. The CDR3 here is CASSPGQDIYEQYF. DNA for the CDR3: TGCGCCAGCAGCCCGGGACAGGACATCTACGAGCAGTACTTC.

This chain joins TRBV19 and TRBJ1-5; 7 bases map to TRBD1. Trimming removed 3 bases from V and 1 base from J; junction bases left unmatched: 6. Germline loops: CDR1 LNHDA, CDR2 SQIVND (reference sequence). This CDR3 is built from 16 residues. CDR3 coding DNA: TGTGCCAGTAGTATTCCCGGGACAGACAGCAATCAGCCCCAGCATTTT. Its protein is CASSIPGTDSNQPQHF. The whole variable domain, filled in from reference TRBV19 and TRBJ1-5, reads DGGITQSPKYLFRKEGQNVTLSCEQNLNHDAMYWYRQDPGQGLRLIYYSQIVNDFQKGDIAEGYSVSREKKESFPLTVTSAQKNPTAFYLCASSIPGTDSNQPQHFGDGTRLSIL.

This clonotype was observed a few times. The chain has TRBV19 and TRBJ2-2, with 7 bases that match TRBD2. J was trimmed by 6 bases and V by 7 bases; bases with no gene match: 5. Germline lookup yields CDR1 LNHDA and CDR2 SQIVND (reference sequence). The CDR3 is 13 residues long. CDR3 in amino acids: CASKQGGAGELFF. The CDR3 region has the DNA TGTGCCAGTAAGCAGGGAGGGGCCGGGGAGCTGTTTTTT.

This clonotype was recorded at least ten times. This chain links TRBV5-1 with TRBJ1-1; TRBD1 might be the D (6 bases). V was cut by 4 bases and J by 4 bases, with 14 bases left in between. The CDR3 runs to 14 residues. The germline V gene encodes CDR1 SGHRS and CDR2 YFSETQ. The CDR3 nucleotides read TGCGCCAGCAGCCCGAACTTAGGGGGCACTGAAGCTTTCTTT. Its translation is CASSPNLGGTEAFF.

The CDR3, as DNA: TGTGCCAGCAGCCAAGGGACAGGTTCGGATTACGAGCAGTACTTC. Its protein product is CASSQGTGSDYEQYF. This chain links TRBV3-1 with TRBJ2-7, with 7 nucleotides matching TRBD1. Trimming at V came to 1 base and at J to 4 bases, leaving 7 bases not matched to a gene. Looked up from germline, CDR1 is LGHDT and CDR2 is YNNKEL (reference sequence). This CDR3 contains 15 residues.

This rearrangement joins TRBV2 to TRBJ1-5; possibly TRBD1 for D (6 bases). Between the trimmed V and J ends, which lost 1 base and 7 bases, there was a span of 14 bases. The CDR3 consists of 15 residues. Germline lookup yields CDR1 SNHLY and CDR2 FYNNEI. The CDR3 sequence is CASSEEGGGAQPQHF. CDR3 DNA sequence: TGTGCCAGCAGTGAAGAGGGGGGGGGGGCCCAGCCCCAGCATTTT. The whole variable domain, filled in from reference TRBV2 and TRBJ1-5, reads EPEVTQTPSHQVTQMGQEVILRCVPISNHLYFYWYRQILGQKVEFLVSFYNNEISEKSEIFDDQFSVERPDGSNFTLKIRSTKLEDSAMYFCASSEEGGGAQPQHFGDGTRLSIL.

The chain recombines TRBV12-3 or TRBV12-4 with TRBJ2-2; 10 bases align to TRBD1. The junction had 7 bases not matched to a gene; V was cut back by 6 bases and J by 3 bases. This CDR3 spans 16 amino acids. The DNA for the CDR3 is TGTGCCAGCAGACCCAGCGGGACAGGGGACACCGGGGAGCTGTTTTTT. This encodes CASRPSGTGDTGELFF.

J is TRBJ1-2 and V is TRBV3-1; D is perhaps TRBD1 (5 bases). The CDR3 spans 14 residues. V was trimmed by 4 bases and J by 6 bases, leaving 15 bases between them. Germline V lookup: CDR1 LGHDT, CDR2 YNNKEL (reference sequence). The CDR3: CASSPSGGEHGYTF. In nucleotides, the CDR3 is TGTGCCAGCAGCCCTAGCGGAGGGGAACATGGCTACACCTTC.

This rearrangement joins TRBV7-6 to TRBJ1-6; possibly TRBD1 for D (5 bases). The V end was cut by 3 bases, the J end by 7 bases, with 10 bases between. The V gene's germline CDR1 is SGHVS and CDR2 FNYEAQ. The CDR3 is 14 residues long. The CDR3 is CASSFGTLNSPLHF. The CDR3 DNA sequence: TGTGCCAGCAGCTTCGGGACTTTAAATTCACCCCTCCACTTT.

For this clonotype: A read error may be the cause here, since a much bigger clone is one base away. The chain has TRBV10-3 and TRBJ1-4; no firm D call. This CDR3 is 15 amino acids long. Germline values: CDR1 ENHRY, CDR2 SYGVKD. Trimming removed 2 bases at V and 0 bases at J, with 7 bases between. In DNA, the CDR3 is TGTGCCATCAGTGAGCTCAATACAACTAATGAAAAACTGTTTTTT. The encoded protein is CAISELNTTNEKLFF.

This clonotype was seen repeatedly, ten times or more. This CDR3 reads CASSVEAENQPQHF. CDR3 sequence (DNA): TGTGCCAGCAGCGTAGAGGCGGAGAATCAGCCCCAGCATTTT. The chain is built from TRBV9 and TRBJ1-5; D ambiguous. Trimming removed 0 bases at V and 4 bases at J, with 8 bases between. Germline-derived CDR1 and CDR2 are SGDLS and YYNGEE. The CDR3 has 14 amino acids.

This rearrangement joins TRBV4-3 to TRBJ1-5, with no clear D. This CDR3 has 15 residues. V gave up 1 base and J gave up 5 bases, with 12 bases separating them. Germline V gives CDR1 LGHNA, CDR2 YSLEER. The CDR3 sequence is CASSQVGSIHQPQHF. CDR3 DNA sequence: TGCGCCAGCAGCCAAGTCGGATCGATCCATCAGCCCCAGCATTTT.

This chain uses TRBV12-3 or TRBV12-4 with TRBJ1-1; no firm D call. Trimming stripped 5 bases from V and 13 bases from J, with 20 bases between. The length of the CDR3 is 13 residues. The CDR3 sequence: CASSLRVITMDFF. As DNA, the CDR3 is TGTGCCAGCAGTCTACGGGTGATTACGATGGATTTCTTT.

With respect to this clonotype: A much larger clone lies a single base off, so this may be a read error. The chain combines TRBV7-2 with TRBJ1-2, with TRBD1 identical over 7 bases. J was trimmed by 6 bases and V by 4 bases; bases with no gene match: 8. The germline V gene encodes CDR1 SGHTA and CDR2 FQGNSA. The CDR3 spans 14 residues. The CDR3 DNA reads TGTGCCAGCAGCTCCGCGACAGGGTCGGATGGCTACACCTTC. It translates to CASSSATGSDGYTF.

The rearrangement links TRBV6-6 to TRBJ1-1; D is possibly TRBD1 (6 bases). Per germline, CDR1 MNHNY and CDR2 SVGAGI (reference sequence). The V gene lost 0 bases and the J gene lost 0 bases, with 14 bases spanning the gap. The CDR3 covers 17 residues. This CDR3 is CASSYSPDRWLNTEAFF. The CDR3 DNA follows: TGTGCCAGCAGTTACTCGCCCGACAGGTGGTTGAACACTGAAGCTTTCTTT.